Each of the 25 T cell receptor beta chains below was sequenced from the same sample in a study of cytomegalovirus exposure and HLA in healthy donors (dated by TCRdb to 2016 to 2017). Library creation used the immunoSEQ multiplex PCR assay. For the multiplex PCR, a mixture combining 60 forward primers for TCR Vbeta segments and 13 reverse primers for TCR Jbeta segments was used. Here the immuneACCESS table is served through TCRdb, limited to in-frame sequences with V and J called. Missing clones are a known gap in these copies; in checked studies unresolved V genes cover under half, and the rest lacks a known reason. The sample records around 83,000 clones, around 80% of which are singletons. Around 4.4% of the sample lies in the top ten. The sequencing sample was made of PBMCs. The receptors stem from a male donor in good health and CMV-seropositive.

This sequence joins TRBV5-1 and TRBJ2-2; 9 bases map to TRBD1. The CDR3 consists of 16 residues. The V and J ends lost 4 bases and 7 bases, in that order; junction bases with no gene match: 11. Germline V lookup: CDR1 SGHRS, CDR2 YFSETQ. As DNA, the CDR3 is TGCGCCAGCAGCCGCCTGACAGGGGGAAGGAGCGGGGAGCTGTTTTTT. This encodes CASSRLTGGRSGELFF.

V and J are TRBV19 and TRBJ2-4; 8 bases are a match to TRBD1. V lost 4 bases to trimming and J lost 15 bases; unmatched junction nucleotides: 14. CDR1 is LNHDA and CDR2 is SQIVND in the germline V gene (reference sequence). The CDR3 is 14 residues long. The CDR3 is CASSNPEDRAGRYF. The DNA for the CDR3 is TGTGCCAGTAGTAACCCTGAGGACAGGGCGGGCAGGTACTTC.

The chain has TRBV7-2 and TRBJ2-2; D ambiguous. This CDR3 has 13 amino acids. The V gene lost 1 base and the J gene lost 6 bases, with 6 bases spanning the gap. Germline V CDR1 and CDR2: SGHTA, FQGNSA. Here the CDR3 DNA reads TGTGCCAGCAGCTTAGAGCCGTCCGGGGAGCTGTTTTTT. Encoded protein: CASSLEPSGELFF.

The chain recombines TRBV4-1 with TRBJ2-7, with TRBD1 identical over 9 bases. The V gene's germline CDR1 is MGHRA and CDR2 YSYEKL. The CDR3 consists of 15 residues. Trimming cost V 0 bases and J 2 bases; bases outside gene matches: 2. The CDR3 nucleotides read TGCGCCAGCAGCCAAGATCGGGACAGGGCCTACGAGCAGTACTTC. Translation: CASSQDRDRAYEQYF.

The genes are TRBV2 and TRBJ2-5, with TRBD2 matching over 7 bases. The CDR3 covers 14 residues. CDR1 is SNHLY, CDR2 FYNNEI, per germline. J lost 2 bases, V lost 3 bases, and 3 bases had no gene match. For the CDR3, the DNA is TGTGCCAGCAGTGAGCGGGGACTACAAGAGACCCAGTACTTC. It specifies CASSERGLQETQYF.

This clone came up a few times. This sequence joins TRBV5-1 and TRBJ2-1; 8 nucleotides agree with TRBD2. Losses at the gene ends were 7 bases for V and 3 bases for J; bases not matched to a gene: 6. Germline CDR1 reads SGHRS; CDR2 reads YFSETQ. The CDR3 runs 14 residues. CDR3 bases: TGCGCCAGCTCTTTCGCGGGAGGCTACAATGAGCAGTTCTTC. Amino acid sequence: CASSFAGGYNEQFF. The variable domain in full, completed from reference TRBV5-1 and TRBJ2-1, reads KAGVTQTPRYLIKTRGQQVTLSCSPISGHRSVSWYQQTPGQGLQFLFEYFSETQRNKGNFPGRFSGRQFSNSRSEMNVSTLELGDSALYLCASSFAGGYNEQFFGPGTRLTVL.

The chain couples TRBV7-2 to TRBJ2-2, with D unclear. Trimming removed 1 base from V and 1 base from J, with 7 bases in between. Looked up from germline, CDR1 is SGHTA and CDR2 is FQGNSA. The CDR3 is made up of 15 amino acids. The CDR3 loop is CASSLGPGNTGELFF. The CDR3 DNA sequence: TGTGCCAGCAGCTTAGGCCCAGGGAACACCGGGGAGCTGTTTTTT.

The gene calls are TRBV5-6 and TRBJ2-5; 7 nucleotides match TRBD1. Germline-derived CDR1 and CDR2 are SGHDT and YYEEEE. The trim removed 4 bases at V and 2 bases at J, leaving 8 bases unmatched. The CDR3 is made up of 15 amino acids. CDR3 coding DNA: TGTGCCAGCAGCACCACCAACAGGGGTCAAGAGACCCAGTACTTC. Its protein is CASSTTNRGQETQYF.

The genes are TRBV30 and TRBJ2-1, with 9 nucleotides matching TRBD2. The CDR3 runs 14 residues. Germline V lookup: CDR1 GTSNPN, CDR2 SVGIG (reference sequence). Trimming cost V 4 bases and J 5 bases; bases outside gene matches: 6. CDR3 coding DNA: TGTGCCTGGAATTGGACTAGCGTCCACAATGAGCAGTTCTTC. Translated, it gives CAWNWTSVHNEQFF.

The chain combines TRBV4-1 with TRBJ2-7, with 9 bases lining up with TRBD1. Germline V lookup: CDR1 MGHRA, CDR2 YSYEKL. V trimming: 4 bases; J trimming: 2 bases; junction bases outside the gene matches: 9. The CDR3 sequence is 16 residues long. The DNA for the CDR3 is TGCGCCAGCAGCCCGCCCCCGGGACAGGGTACCTACGAGCAGTACTTC. It translates to CASSPPPGQGTYEQYF.

The genes are TRBV27 and TRBJ1-2; 8 bases match TRBD1. Unmatched junction bases numbered 12, after V lost 6 bases and J lost 0 bases. This CDR3 contains 17 residues. Germline CDR1 MNHEY, CDR2 SMNVEV (reference sequence). CDR3 sequence: CASSHGPGQATNYGYTF. CDR3 sequence (DNA): TGTGCCAGCAGCCACGGGCCGGGACAGGCCACTAACTATGGCTACACCTTC.

This chain links TRBV30 with TRBJ2-7, with a tentative D call TRBD2 (6 bases). The germline gives CDR1 GTSNPN, CDR2 SVGIG (reference sequence). The V end lost 2 bases, the J end lost 2 bases, and 13 bases lay between the germline ends. This CDR3 has 14 residues. CDR3: CAWSKGGEAYEQYF. In DNA form, the CDR3 reads TGTGCCTGGAGTAAAGGAGGGGAGGCCTACGAGCAGTACTTC.

The chain has TRBV27 and TRBJ1-1; possibly TRBD1 for D (5 bases). The V gene lost 8 bases and the J gene lost 0 bases, with 13 bases spanning the gap. The CDR3 is 14 residues long. The V gene's germline CDR1 is MNHEY and CDR2 SMNVEV (reference sequence). The CDR3 bases are TGTGCCAGCGGATGGGGGGTGATGAACACTGAAGCTTTCTTT. Translating it yields CASGWGVMNTEAFF.

CDR3 sequence reads: CASSVTSGSPYEQYF. The DNA for the CDR3 is TGTGCCAGCAGCGTGACTAGCGGGAGTCCCTACGAGCAGTACTTC. The chain carries TRBV5-5 and TRBJ2-7, with 12 bases matching TRBD2. Germline V CDR1 and CDR2: SGHKS, YYEKEE (reference sequence). This CDR3 contains 15 residues. The V segment lost 4 bases and the J segment 2 bases; nucleotides outside the gene matches: 4. The whole variable domain, remainder taken from reference TRBV5-5 and TRBJ2-7, is DAGVTQSPTHLIKTRGQQVTLRCSPISGHKSVSWYQQVLGQGPQFIFQYYEKEERGRGNFPDRFSARQFPNYSSELNVNALLLGDSALYLCASSVTSGSPYEQYFGPGTRLTVT.

This chain joins TRBV7-9 and TRBJ2-7; TRBD1 matches 7 bases. V was clipped by 7 bases and J by 5 bases; unmatched bases: 14. Germline loops: CDR1 SEHNR, CDR2 FQNEAQ (reference sequence). CDR3 length: 15 residues. The CDR3 reads CASTPSDRAYDEQYF. In nucleotides, the CDR3 is TGTGCCAGCACCCCGTCCGACAGGGCATACGACGAGCAGTACTTC.

The sample holds a few counts of this clone. The rearrangement links TRBV5-5 to TRBJ2-7; 9 bases align to TRBD2. Unmatched junction bases numbered 6, after V lost 4 bases and J lost 4 bases. This CDR3 is built from 14 residues. In germline, CDR1 is SGHKS, CDR2 YYEKEE (reference sequence). As DNA, the CDR3 is TGTGCCAGCAGCCGTTCAACTAGCGGGTACGAGCAGTACTTC. Translated, it gives CASSRSTSGYEQYF.

The V and J genes are TRBV18 and TRBJ1-4, with D possibly matching TRBD1 (6 bases). V lost 1 base and J lost 8, with 23 bases in between. The CDR3 contains 18 residues. Per germline, CDR1 KGHSH and CDR2 LQKENI. The CDR3 DNA sequence: TGTGCCAGCTCACCACGGGCTGGCAGGGGTGGTCTTACCGAAAAACTGTTTTTT. Translated: CASSPRAGRGGLTEKLFF.

The rearrangement uses TRBV19 and TRBJ2-2; 10 nucleotides agree with TRBD2. Trimming at V came to 3 bases and at J to 7 bases, leaving 8 bases not matched to a gene. CDR3 length equals 16 residues. CDR1 LNHDA and CDR2 SQIVND come from the germline V gene (reference sequence). The CDR3 is CASSMGAGGNGGELFF. The CDR3 DNA is TGTGCCAGTAGTATGGGAGCGGGAGGGAATGGCGGGGAGCTGTTTTTT. The whole variable domain, remainder taken from reference TRBV19 and TRBJ2-2, is DGGITQSPKYLFRKEGQNVTLSCEQNLNHDAMYWYRQDPGQGLRLIYYSQIVNDFQKGDIAEGYSVSREKKESFPLTVTSAQKNPTAFYLCASSMGAGGNGGELFFGEGSRLTVL.

The chain couples TRBV7-9 to TRBJ2-4; D uncertain. Germline V gene data show CDR1 as SEHNR and CDR2 as FQNEAQ (reference sequence). V lost 3 bases to trimming and J lost 7 bases, with 10 bases between them. This CDR3 spans 13 amino acids. The CDR3 protein is CASSFTSSNIQYF. In nucleotides, the CDR3 is TGTGCCAGCAGCTTCACGAGTAGTAACATTCAGTACTTC.

This chain joins TRBV28 and TRBJ1-5; TRBD1 is a possible D gene (6 bases). The CDR3 is 16 amino acids. CDR1 and CDR2 (germline): MDHEN, SYDVKM. With 6 bases removed from V and 4 bases from J, the gap between germline ends came to 19 bases. CDR3 DNA: TGTGCCAGCAGCAAACAGGGTTGGGGAAAAAATCAGCCCCAGCATTTT. Amino acids: CASSKQGWGKNQPQHF. Full variable domain (missing parts from reference TRBV28 and TRBJ1-5): DVKVTQSSRYLVKRTGEKVFLECVQDMDHENMFWYRQDPGLGLRLIYFSYDVKMKEKGDIPEGYSVSREKKERFSLILESASTNQTSMYLCASSKQGWGKNQPQHFGDGTRLSIL.

V is TRBV7-3 and J is TRBJ1-1; no definite D call. The CDR3 loop spans 13 amino acids. Trimming shortened V by 2 bases and J by 1 base, and 5 bases separated the two germline ends. Germline CDR1 SGHTA, CDR2 FQGTGA. The DNA for the CDR3 is TGTGCCAGCAGCTTATCAGAGAACACTGAAGCTTTCTTT. Encoded protein: CASSLSENTEAFF.

There are a few counts of this clone. This chain joins TRBV5-1 and TRBJ1-1; 7 nucleotides align to TRBD1. V gave up 1 base and J gave up 1 base; unmatched junction bases: 4. Germline V gene data show CDR1 as SGHRS and CDR2 as YFSETQ. This CDR3 has 15 residues. For the CDR3, the DNA is TGCGCCAGCAGCTTGTCGCAGGGGGGGAACACTGAAGCTTTCTTT. It specifies CASSLSQGGNTEAFF.

The rearrangement links TRBV6-1 to TRBJ2-3; D is perhaps TRBD2 (6 bases). CDR1 and CDR2 (germline): MNHNS, SASEGT. V gave up 4 bases and J gave up 1 base, with 12 bases separating them. CDR3 length equals 15 residues. The CDR3 nucleotides read TGTGCCAGCAGTGCTCAGGGAGGTCGCACAGATACGCAGTATTTT. Translation gives CASSAQGGRTDTQYF.

The chain employs TRBV28 and TRBJ2-4, with D tentatively TRBD2 (7 bases). CDR1 is MDHEN, CDR2 SYDVKM, per germline. The CDR3 consists of 13 residues. With 5 bases removed from V and 9 bases from J, the gap between germline ends came to 14 bases. CDR3 protein: CASSAPGGGIQYF. The CDR3 coding sequence is TGTGCCAGCAGTGCCCCGGGGGGCGGCATTCAGTACTTC.

This chain links TRBV12-2 with TRBJ2-7; TRBD1 was called by the table and not checked on the DNA. TRBV12-2 is a documented pseudogene. The CDR3 runs to 16 residues. The CDR3 loop is CASRLVQGPTSYEQYF. The CDR3 bases are TGTGCAAGTCGCTTAGTCCAGGGGCCTACCTCCTACGAGCAGTACTTC.